Listed here are 13 T cell receptor beta chains from one sample, sequenced in a study of response to subunit inactivated influenza vaccine. TCRdb called the RT-PCR reads again in MiXCR, with one record for every CDR3 protein. The sample shows 500,000 or so distinct CDR3 sequences, 16% of them seen only once. The starting material was CD4+ T cells sorted from PBMCs, obtained approximately 25 months after vaccination. The receptor set was obtained from a man aged 50 to 69 who received an inactivated influenza vaccine.

This clonotype was counted only a few times. This rearrangement joins TRBV5-1 to TRBJ1-4; weak D call: TRBD1 (5 bases). Trimming removed 0 bases from V and 8 bases from J, with 26 bases in between. CDR1 is SGHRS, CDR2 YFSETQ, per germline. This CDR3 has 19 residues. The CDR3 region is CASSLVTSSAGSGREKLFF. The CDR3 DNA is TGCGCCAGCAGCTTGGTGACGTCCTCAGCAGGGTCCGGGAGAGAAAAACTGTTTTTT.

The rearrangement uses TRBV2 and TRBJ1-1; 12 nucleotides line up with TRBD1. Per the germline V gene, CDR1 is SNHLY and CDR2 is FYNNEI. J lost 1 base, V lost 6 bases, and 6 bases had no gene match. The CDR3 has 16 amino acids. This CDR3 is CASRAGTGGWNTEAFF. CDR3 coding DNA: TGTGCCAGCAGAGCCGGGACAGGGGGCTGGAACACTGAAGCTTTCTTT.

This clonotype was counted between two and nine times. V usage is TRBV18 and J usage is TRBJ1-1, with a weak D call TRBD1 (6 bases). In germline, CDR1 is KGHSH, CDR2 LQKENI. The length of the CDR3 is 16 residues. V was pared by 4 bases and J by 4 bases, with 19 bases between. CDR3 region: CASSLALRGKGTEAFF. The DNA of the CDR3 is TGTGCCAGCTCACTAGCCCTCAGGGGTAAAGGCACTGAAGCTTTCTTT.

This clonotype was detected only a few times. The chain recombines TRBV7-8 with TRBJ2-7; no reliable D call. V was cut by 6 bases and J by 1 base, with 13 bases left in between. Per germline, CDR1 SGHVS and CDR2 FQNEAQ. This CDR3 is built from 14 residues. The CDR3 here is CASSPTIRSYEQYF. The CDR3 DNA is TGTGCCAGCAGTCCTACAATTAGGTCCTACGAGCAGTACTTC.

Ten or more counts support this clonotype. The chain combines TRBV7-7 with TRBJ1-1; D remains unclear. V lost 2 bases and J 1 base, leaving 5 bases between the germline ends. The CDR3 has 13 amino acids. CDR1 and CDR2 (germline): SSHAT, FNYEAQ (reference sequence). The CDR3 region is CASSLKENTEAFF. In nucleotides, the CDR3 is TGTGCCAGCAGCTTAAAGGAGAACACTGAAGCTTTCTTT.

The rearrangement links TRBV6-5 to TRBJ2-1, with D unresolved. Per the germline V gene, CDR1 is MNHEY and CDR2 is SVGAGI. The CDR3 totals 11 residues. The DNA for the CDR3 is TGTGTTTCCCGAACCTACAATGAGCAGTTCTTC. Translation: CVSRTYNEQFF.

This clonotype was seen many times. This chain links TRBV11-2 with TRBJ2-1, with 16 bases fitting TRBD2. The germline V gene encodes CDR1 SGHAT and CDR2 FQNNGV. The CDR3 is 20 amino acids. J was trimmed by 0 bases and V by 5 bases; bases with no gene match: 10. The CDR3 sequence: CASSPVPGLAGGFSYNEQFF. CDR3 DNA sequence: TGTGCCAGCAGCCCAGTCCCGGGACTAGCGGGAGGGTTCTCCTACAATGAGCAGTTCTTC.

The DNA of the CDR3 is TGTGCCGCATCAGAGCGGGTGAGCACAGATACGCAGTATTTT. Encoded protein: CAASERVSTDTQYF. The chain combines TRBV6-1 with TRBJ2-3, with TRBD2 as a possible D gene (6 bases). Germline CDR1 reads MNHNS; CDR2 reads SASEGT. This CDR3 comprises 14 residues. Trimming took 11 bases from V and 0 from J, leaving 15 bases between them.

This clonotype has a count of ten or more. The CDR3 region has the DNA TGCGCCAGCAGCTTGCAACCGGCTCAACAAGAGACCCAGTACTTC. Translating gives CASSLQPAQQETQYF. The chain employs TRBV5-1 and TRBJ2-5; no definite D call. V was shortened by 1 base and J by 2 bases, with 12 bases between the two germline ends. Per the germline V gene, CDR1 is SGHRS and CDR2 is YFSETQ. The CDR3 has 15 residues.

The genes are TRBV28 and TRBJ1-4, with D perhaps matching TRBD1 (5 bases). Germline V gene data show CDR1 as MDHEN and CDR2 as SYDVKM. The germline V and J ends were trimmed by 6 bases and 0 bases, with 8 bases remaining between them. The CDR3 consists of 14 residues. CDR3: CASRPQATNEKLFF. In DNA, the CDR3 is TGTGCCAGCAGACCACAGGCAACTAATGAAAAACTGTTTTTT.

This clonotype was seen ten or more times. This rearrangement joins TRBV4-2 to TRBJ2-5; tentative D call: TRBD1 (5 bases). Germline CDR1 and CDR2: LGHNA and YNFKEQ. The V and J ends lost 0 bases and 5 bases respectively, with 7 bases between them. There are 13 residues in the CDR3. CDR3 coding DNA: TGTGCCAGCAGCCAAGACAGGGTGGAGACCCAGTACTTC. Translation: CASSQDRVETQYF.

The rearrangement uses TRBV27 and TRBJ2-7; D possibly corresponds to TRBD2 (6 bases). The CDR3 totals 15 residues. CDR1 MNHEY and CDR2 SMNVEV come from the germline V gene (reference sequence). V was clipped by 1 base and J by 2 bases, with 12 bases between them. The CDR3 DNA reads TGTGCCAGCAGTTTATACCTAGCGCCCACCTACGAGCAGTACTTC. Translating it yields CASSLYLAPTYEQYF.

This chain joins TRBV24-1 and TRBJ2-1, with 9 bases aligning to TRBD2. Germline V CDR1 and CDR2: KGHDR, SFDVKD. V shed 1 base, J shed 7 bases, and the junction held 7 bases outside the gene matches. The CDR3 is 16 amino acids. CDR3 residues: CATSDFVSGGQNEQFF. In nucleotides, the CDR3 is TGTGCCACCAGTGATTTTGTCAGCGGGGGGCAAAATGAGCAGTTCTTC.